The sequence of this T cell receptor (beta chain) was determined in a study of T cell clonotyping in hematopoietic cell transplantation (dated by TCRdb to the early 2020s). Turning to the overall study: In the study, 135 blood samples were gathered from over 30 consecutive transplant recipients and their related donors. Recruitment of patients ran from late 2015 to early 2017, and follow-up continued until late 2020 or until death.

Overall study outcomes, separate from this receptor: Donor and pretransplant recipient Inverse Simpson Index values predicted broader posttransplant TCR repertoire diversity. After transplant, TCR diversity in recipients dropped, and pathologically expanded clonotypes increased progressively from day 30 to day 180. The sample size was limited, and because cells were not sorted, the contributions of CD4 and CD8 repertoires could not be separated. Overlap with donor repertoires was found for only a small fraction of recipient repertoires, with over 95% found to appear de novo at the given depth.

The meaning of the sample's time point label: 30 days after allo-HCT. Blood from recipients was drawn about 28 days before transplant and again at days 30, 100 and 180 after transplant. Using Nuclei Lysis Solution, genomic DNA was extracted from unfractionated peripheral blood mononuclear cells that were either fresh or cryopreserved. For this clone: Its recognized antigen is unknown. Base qualities are not recorded, but no much larger clone differs from it by a single base.

The immunoSEQ assay, a bias-controlled multiplex PCR using V- and J-specific primers, was used to amplify TCR beta CDR3 regions from genomic DNA. In a second PCR step, the CDR3 amplicons were tagged with a proprietary barcode plus Illumina adapter sequences. An Illumina MiSeq instrument was used to sequence the CDR3 libraries. The study's own analysis went as follows. immunoSEQ Analyzer 3.0 was used for export and quality control, with R Bioconductor and Immunarch used for downstream analyses. Only productive rearrangements within the normalized downsampled data set were used in the calculation of repertoire metrics. Clonotypes larger than 5 templates in the normalized cohort were defined as pathologically expanded. The Inverse Simpson Index served as the measure of repertoire diversity. The non-normalized data set was used for CMV-specificity analyses so that all clonotypes could be captured. Not all clones reach the TCRdb copy of this immuneACCESS table, which keeps in-frame sequences only. Checked studies attribute under half of the gap to unresolved V genes and leave the rest unexplained. D and trimming were read from the DNA, whereas the V and J calls and clone size are those reported in that table. This sample lists around 16,000 clones; about 61% were detected once. The top ten hold about an eighth of the sample.

CDR1 and CDR2, per the germline V gene, are MNHEY and SVGAGI. From its cysteine to its phenylalanine, the CDR3 spans 14 amino acids. The DNA shown is the 42-base CDR3, in frame from base 1. The V and J ends are trimmed by 7 bases and 7 bases, leaving 19 bases between them. The sequences come from PBMCs, collected 30 days after allogeneic stem cell transplant. The sequence was collected from a male patient aged 50 or older who had an allogeneic stem cell transplant from an unrelated donor, so T cells may come from the graft donor. Some clones in this sample may be carry-over from other donors' samples. Recombination linked TRBV6-5 to TRBJ1-2; TRBD1 is a weak D gene call, 5 bases matching. The DNA is as follows: TGTGCCAGCACCTCCGGTCGGGGCATAGGTGGCTACACCTTC. It is translated as CASTSGRGIGGYTF.